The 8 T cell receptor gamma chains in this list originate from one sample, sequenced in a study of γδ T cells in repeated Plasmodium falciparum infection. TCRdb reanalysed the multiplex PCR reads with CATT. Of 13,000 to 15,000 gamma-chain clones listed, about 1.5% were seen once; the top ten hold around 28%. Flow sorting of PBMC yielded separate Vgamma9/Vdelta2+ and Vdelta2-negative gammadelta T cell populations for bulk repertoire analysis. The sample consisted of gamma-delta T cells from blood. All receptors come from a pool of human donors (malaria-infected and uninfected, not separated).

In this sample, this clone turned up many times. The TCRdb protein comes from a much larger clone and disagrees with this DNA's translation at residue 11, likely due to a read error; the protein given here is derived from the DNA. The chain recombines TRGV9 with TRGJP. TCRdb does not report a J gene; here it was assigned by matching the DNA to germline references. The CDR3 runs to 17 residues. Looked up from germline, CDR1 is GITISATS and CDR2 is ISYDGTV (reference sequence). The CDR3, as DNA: TGTGCCTTGTGGGAGGTTGGTGGAGAGTTGGACAAAAAAATCAAGGTATTT. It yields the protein CALWEVGGELDKKIKVF.

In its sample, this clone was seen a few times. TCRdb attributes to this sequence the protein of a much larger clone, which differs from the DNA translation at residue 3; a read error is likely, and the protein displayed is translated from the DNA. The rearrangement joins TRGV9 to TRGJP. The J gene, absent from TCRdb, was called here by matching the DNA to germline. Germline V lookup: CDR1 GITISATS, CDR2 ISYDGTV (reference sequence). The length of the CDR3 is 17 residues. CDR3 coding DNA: TGTGCCATGTGGGAGGTGAGGCAAGAGTTGGGCAAAAAAATCAAGGTATTT. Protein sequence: CAMWEVRQELGKKIKVF.

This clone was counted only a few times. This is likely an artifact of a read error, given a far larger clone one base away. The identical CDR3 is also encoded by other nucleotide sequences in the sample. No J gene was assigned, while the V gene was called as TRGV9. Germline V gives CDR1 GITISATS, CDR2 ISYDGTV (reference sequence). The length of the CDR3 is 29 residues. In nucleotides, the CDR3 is TGTGCCTTGTGGGAGGTGCAGAAGGTGGGATTGGCAGTGGAACAACACTGGTTGTCACAGGTAAGTATCGGAAGAATACAACACTTC. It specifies CALWEVQKVGLAVEQHWLSQVSIGRIQHF.

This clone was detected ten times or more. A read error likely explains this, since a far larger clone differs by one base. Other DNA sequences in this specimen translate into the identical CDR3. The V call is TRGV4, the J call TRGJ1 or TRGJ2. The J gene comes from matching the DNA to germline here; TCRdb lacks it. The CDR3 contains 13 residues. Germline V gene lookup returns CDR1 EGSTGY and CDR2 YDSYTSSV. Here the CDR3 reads CATWDGPSWPKLF. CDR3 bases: TGTGCTACCTGGGATGGGCCTTCGTGGCCGAAACTCTTT.

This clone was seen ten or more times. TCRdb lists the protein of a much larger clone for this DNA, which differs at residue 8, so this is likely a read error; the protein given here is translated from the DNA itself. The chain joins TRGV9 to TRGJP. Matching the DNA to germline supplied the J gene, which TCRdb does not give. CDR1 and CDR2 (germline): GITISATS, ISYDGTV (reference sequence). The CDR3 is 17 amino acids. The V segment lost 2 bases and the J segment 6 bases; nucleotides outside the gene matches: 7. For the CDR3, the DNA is TGTGCCTTGTGGGAGGACTCTCGAGAGTTGGGCAAAAAAATCAAGGTATTT. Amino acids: CALWEDSRELGKKIKVF.

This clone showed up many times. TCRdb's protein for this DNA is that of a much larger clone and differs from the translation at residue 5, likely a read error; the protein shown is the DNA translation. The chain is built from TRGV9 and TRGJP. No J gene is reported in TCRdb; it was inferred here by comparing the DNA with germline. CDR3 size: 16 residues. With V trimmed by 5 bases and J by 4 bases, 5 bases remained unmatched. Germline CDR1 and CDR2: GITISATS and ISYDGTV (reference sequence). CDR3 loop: CALWGSQELGKKIKVF. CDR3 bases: TGTGCCTTGTGGGGGTCCCAAGAGTTGGGCAAAAAAATCAAGGTATTT.

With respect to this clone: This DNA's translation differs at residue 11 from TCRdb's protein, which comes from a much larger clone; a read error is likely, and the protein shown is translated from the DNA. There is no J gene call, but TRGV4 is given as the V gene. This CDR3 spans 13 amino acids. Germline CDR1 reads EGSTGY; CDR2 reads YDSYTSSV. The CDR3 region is CATWDGHYCKNLF. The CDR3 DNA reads TGTGCCACCTGGGATGGGCATTACTGTAAGAACCTCTTT.

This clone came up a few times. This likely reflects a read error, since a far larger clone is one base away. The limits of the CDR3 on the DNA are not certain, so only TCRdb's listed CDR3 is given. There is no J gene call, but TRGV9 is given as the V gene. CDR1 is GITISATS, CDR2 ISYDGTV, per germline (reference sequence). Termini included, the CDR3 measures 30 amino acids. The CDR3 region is CALWEAEIRNSLAVEQHWLSQVSIGRIQHF.